The rows below give T cell receptor beta chains drawn from one sample of a study of cytomegalovirus exposure and HLA in healthy donors. The method was immunoSEQ multiplex PCR; TCRdb's version includes in-frame clones alone and lacks a portion of them. The sample includes about 160,000 clones, 77% of them seen just once. The sample taken for sequencing was PBMCs. Source of these receptors: a man in his thirties or forties in good health and CMV-seropositive. Both conserved end residues are part of each CDR3. A D gene is named only where the DNA matches it firmly. For some rows the clone size is stated as once, few or many, or as a class when expanded; others skip it.

clone size	V gene	J gene	D gene	CDR3 DNA	CDR3 protein
NA	TRBV11-2	TRBJ1-6	NA	TGTGCCAGCAGCTTAGGGGGCTTTTCACCCCTCCACTTT	CASSLGGFSPLHF
NA	TRBV7-7	TRBJ2-2	TRBD2	TGTGCCAGCAGCCAGACTAGCGGGGGGGCCGGCGGGGAGCTGTTTTTT	CASSQTSGGAGGELFF
NA	TRBV28	TRBJ2-7	TRBD2	TGTGCCAGCGCCGGAGCGGGGGGGTACGAGCAGTACTTC	CASAGAGGYEQYF
NA	TRBV5-6	TRBJ1-1	TRBD1	TGTGCCAGCAGGGGGACAGAAGGGTTAGTGGCTTTCTTT	CASRGTEGLVAFF
NA	TRBV30	TRBJ2-3	NA	TGTGCCTATGCTACGGGGAGCACAGATACGCAGTATTTT	CAYATGSTDTQYF
NA	TRBV4-1	TRBJ2-1	TRBD2	TGCGCCAGCAGCCAAGTGGCCAGCGGGGGGTCCTACAATGAGCAGTTCTTC	CASSQVASGGSYNEQFF
NA	TRBV10-2	TRBJ1-1	NA	TGCGCCAGCAGTGAGCGTTATTGGGGCGTTGAAGCTTTCTTT	CASSERYWGVEAFF
NA	TRBV29-1	TRBJ1-2	NA	TGCAGCGTTGAAGGGAGGCAGGTCGTAGGCTACACCTTC	CSVEGRQVVGYTF
few	TRBV5-4	TRBJ1-4	NA	TGTGCCAGCAGCTTGGCCCCGGGAAGGGGAGGCGAAAAACTGTTTTTT	CASSLAPGRGGEKLFF
NA	TRBV2	TRBJ1-2	NA	TGTGCCAGCAGTGACAGGGCCAGTGCGAACGGCTACACCTTC	CASSDRASANGYTF
NA	TRBV5-1	TRBJ2-6	NA	TGCGCCAGCATGTACAGCTTTGGGGCCAACGTCCTGACTTTC	CASMYSFGANVLTF
NA	TRBV2	TRBJ1-3	TRBD1	TGTGCCAGCAGCGCCTTGACAGGGGGAATGTCAGGAAACACCATATATTTT	CASSALTGGMSGNTIYF
NA	TRBV10-3	TRBJ2-7	NA	TGTGCCACAAGTAATAGCTCCTACGAGCAGTACTTC	CATSNSSYEQYF
NA	TRBV19	TRBJ1-5	TRBD1	TGTGCCAGTACCGGGACAGTTAATCAGCCCCAGCATTTT	CASTGTVNQPQHF
few	TRBV7-9	TRBJ2-5	TRBD2	TGTGCCAGCAGCCGAGGGGCCCTAGCGGGGTACCAAGAGACCCAGTACTTC	CASSRGALAGYQETQYF
NA	TRBV6-5	TRBJ2-1	NA	TGTGCCAGCAGTTACGGCACGGGGTATTCCTACAATGAGCAGTTCTTC	CASSYGTGYSYNEQFF
NA	TRBV5-1	TRBJ1-1	NA	TGCGCCAGCAGCTTGTCGGGAGATAACACTGAAGCTTTCTTT	CASSLSGDNTEAFF
once	TRBV10-3	TRBJ2-4	TRBD1	TGTGCCATCAGTGATCCTTCCGGGACAGACCATAGAAACATTCAGTACTTC	CAISDPSGTDHRNIQYF
NA	TRBV7-9	TRBJ1-1	NA	TGTGCCAGCAGAAGGACAGACCGCGGGACTGAAGCTTTCTTT	CASRRTDRGTEAFF
NA	TRBV7-3	TRBJ2-3	NA	TGTGCCAGCAGCTCCTCTGGCACAGATACGCAGTATTTT	CASSSSGTDTQYF
NA	TRBV19	TRBJ1-5	TRBD1	TGTGCCAGTAGACACCCCTCAGGAGGGGGCCAGCCCCAGCATTTT	CASRHPSGGGQPQHF
NA	TRBV6-1	TRBJ1-6	NA	TGTGCCAGCGGAGGGACGGACTATAATTCACCCCTCCACTTT	CASGGTDYNSPLHF
few	TRBV5-1	TRBJ2-7	NA	TGCGCCAGCAGCTCGCCGGACAGCCACGAGCAGTACTTC	CASSSPDSHEQYF
NA	TRBV27	TRBJ2-2	TRBD1	TGTGCCAGCAGTTTATTTTCCACAGGGGGCGGGGAGCTGTTTTTT	CASSLFSTGGGELFF
NA	TRBV25-1	TRBJ2-7	NA	TGTGCCACCTCCCCTGGTGGCATCCCGCAAAGCGAGCAGTACTTC	CATSPGGIPQSEQYF
NA	TRBV2	TRBJ2-7	TRBD1	TGTGCCAGCAGTGAGGTCCCAGGGGGTCGCGGCGAGCAGTACTTC	CASSEVPGGRGEQYF
NA	TRBV29-1	TRBJ1-6	NA	TGCAGCGGTGCGGAAAACTATAATTCACCCCTCCACTTT	CSGAENYNSPLHF
NA	TRBV10-3	TRBJ2-1	NA	TGTGCCATCAGTGAGTCGATATCTCGGTTAAATTACAATGAGCAGTTCTTC	CAISESISRLNYNEQFF
NA	TRBV19	TRBJ2-7	NA	TGTGCCAGTAGTGAGGCAGGGCCGGCCTACGAGCAGTACTTC	CASSEAGPAYEQYF
NA	TRBV11-2	TRBJ2-3	NA	TGTGCCAGCAGCTCTGACACTTACACAGATACGCAGTATTTT	CASSSDTYTDTQYF
once	TRBV5-6	TRBJ2-7	NA	TGTGCCAGCAGCTTACCGCAGGGAGGCCGGTTTGAGCAGTACTTC	CASSLPQGGRFEQYF
NA	TRBV4-1	TRBJ2-5	TRBD2	TGCGCCAGCAGCCAAGTTCAGCGGGGGGGTGAGACCCAGTACTTC	CASSQVQRGGETQYF
NA	TRBV5-1	TRBJ1-2	NA	TGCGCCAGCAGGTGGGACACAAACTATGGCTACACCTTC	CASRWDTNYGYTF
NA	TRBV18	TRBJ2-3	TRBD2	TGTGCCAGCTCTAGCGGGGGGCATAGCACAGATACGCAGTATTTT	CASSSGGHSTDTQYF